This T cell receptor beta chain is drawn from a study of blood T cells in healthy people across ages. Study-level results: When one million T cells were used, diversity estimates were thought to be underestimates. Roughly linear age-related decline in beta diversity appeared, significant by age 40.

This clonotype was detected many times. The antigen is undetermined. Through a sample-barcoded 5' primer and a J-beta primer mix, a second PCR was run for 7 to 11 cycles. The authors tagged each cDNA molecule using a template-switch adaptor with 12 random nucleotides. TCRdb ran MiXCR on the 5' RACE reads and lists one entry per CDR3 protein. The table has 650,000 to 1,000,000 distinct CDR3 sequences, around 34% seen once. Losses at the gene ends were 0 bases for V and 3 bases for J; bases not matched to a gene: 12. The CDR3 contains 17 residues. Germline V lookup: CDR1 DFQATT, CDR2 SNEGSKA (reference sequence).

This TCR was recovered from a man younger than 35 in good health. The source material was blood. V gene TRBV20-1 combines with J gene TRBJ2-5, with 8 bases fitting TRBD1. The CDR3 coding sequence is TGCAGTGCTAGAGATAGGTCCAGGGGGCGAAGTGAAGAGACCCAGTACTTC. It specifies CSARDRSRGRSEETQYF.